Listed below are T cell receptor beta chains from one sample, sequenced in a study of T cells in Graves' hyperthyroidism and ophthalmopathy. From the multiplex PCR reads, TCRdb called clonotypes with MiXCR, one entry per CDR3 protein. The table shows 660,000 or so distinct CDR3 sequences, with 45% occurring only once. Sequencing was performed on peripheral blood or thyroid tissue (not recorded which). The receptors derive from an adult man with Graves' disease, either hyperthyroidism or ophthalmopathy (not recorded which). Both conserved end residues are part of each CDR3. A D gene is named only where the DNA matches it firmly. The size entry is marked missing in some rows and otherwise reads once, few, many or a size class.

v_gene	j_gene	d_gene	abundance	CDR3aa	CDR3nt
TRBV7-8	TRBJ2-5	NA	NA	CASSQASTWAEETQYF	TGTGCCAGCAGCCAAGCTTCGACTTGGGCGGAAGAGACCCAGTACTTC
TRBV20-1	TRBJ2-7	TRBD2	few	CSANAGLAETYEQYF	TGCAGTGCAAACGCGGGACTAGCGGAAACCTACGAGCAGTACTTC
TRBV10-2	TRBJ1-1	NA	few	CASSDGGGTEAFF	TGCGCCAGCAGTGATGGGGGGGGAACTGAAGCTTTCTTT
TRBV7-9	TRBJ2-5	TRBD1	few	CASSRTGGAETQYF	TGTGCCAGCAGCCGGACAGGGGGCGCAGAGACCCAGTACTTC
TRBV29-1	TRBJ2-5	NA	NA	CSVDLGLEETQYF	TGCAGCGTTGATCTGGGGTTGGAGGAGACCCAGTACTTC
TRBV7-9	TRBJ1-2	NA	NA	CASSQGGYEAYGYTF	TGTGCCAGCAGCCAAGGAGGGTACGAGGCCTATGGCTACACCTTC
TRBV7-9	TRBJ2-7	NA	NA	CASARRSGDYEQYF	TGTGCCAGCGCCCGGCGCTCCGGGGACTACGAGCAGTACTTC
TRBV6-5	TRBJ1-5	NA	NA	CASSYLWNQPQHF	TGTGCCAGCAGTTACTTGTGGAATCAGCCCCAGCATTTT
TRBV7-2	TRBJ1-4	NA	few	CASSLGTRGGEKLFF	TGTGCCAGCAGCTTAGGGACGCGAGGGGGTGAAAAACTGTTTTTT
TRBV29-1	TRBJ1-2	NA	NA	CSVEEVGSHYGYTF	TGCAGCGTTGAAGAGGTGGGGTCCCACTATGGCTACACCTTC
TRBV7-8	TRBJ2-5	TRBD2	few	CASSLSGTNQETQYF	TGTGCCAGCAGCTTGTCCGGGACTAACCAAGAGACCCAGTACTTC
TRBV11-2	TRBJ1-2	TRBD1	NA	CASSKPRGTGAYGYTF	TGTGCCAGCAGCAAACCCAGGGGGACAGGGGCGTATGGCTACACCTTC
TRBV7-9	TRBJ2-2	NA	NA	CASSRDKGNTGELFF	TGTGCCAGCAGCCGCGATAAGGGGAACACCGGGGAGCTGTTTTTT
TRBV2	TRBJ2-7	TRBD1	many	CASRLTGGSYEQYF	TGTGCCAGCAGGCTGACAGGGGGCTCCTACGAGCAGTACTTC
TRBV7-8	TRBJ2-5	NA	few	CASSFRRRGTPQETQYF	TGTGCCAGCAGCTTCAGGCGTCGGGGGACTCCCCAAGAGACCCAGTACTTC
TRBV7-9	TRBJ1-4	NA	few	CASSPSSEATNEKLFF	TGTGCCAGCAGCCCCTCATCAGAGGCAACTAATGAAAAACTGTTTTTT
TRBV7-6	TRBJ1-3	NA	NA	CASSGIGRLGNTIYF	TGTGCCAGCAGCGGAATAGGGAGGCTTGGAAACACCATATATTTT
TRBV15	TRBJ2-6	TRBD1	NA	CATSRDRLTGANVLTF	TGTGCCACCAGCAGGGACAGGTTGACTGGGGCCAACGTCCTGACTTTC
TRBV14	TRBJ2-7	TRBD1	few	CASSQVDRGRYEQYF	TGTGCCAGCAGCCAGGTCGACAGGGGAAGGTACGAGCAGTACTTC
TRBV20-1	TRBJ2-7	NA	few	CSARWQGSGEQYF	TGCAGTGCTAGGTGGCAGGGGAGTGGCGAGCAGTACTTC
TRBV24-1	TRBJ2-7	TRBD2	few	CATSDPTSGGTYEQYF	TGTGCCACCAGTGACCCAACTAGCGGGGGAACCTACGAGCAGTACTTC
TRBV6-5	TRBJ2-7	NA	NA	CASSQYQGWYEQYF	TGTGCCAGCAGCCAATATCAGGGGTGGTACGAGCAGTACTTC
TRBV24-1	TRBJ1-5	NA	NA	CASSSVGVGNQPQHF	TGTGCCAGCAGTTCCGTGGGGGTGGGCAATCAGCCCCAGCATTTT
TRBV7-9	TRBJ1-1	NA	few	CASWGSRYTEAFF	TGTGCCAGCTGGGGATCGAGGTACACTGAAGCTTTCTTT
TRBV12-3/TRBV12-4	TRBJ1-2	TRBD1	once	CASHSRGRGYGYTF	TGTGCCAGCCACTCCAGGGGGCGAGGCTATGGCTACACCTTC
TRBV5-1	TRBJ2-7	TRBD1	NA	CASSSMDRGSFDEQYF	TGCGCCAGCAGCTCGATGGACAGGGGAAGTTTCGACGAGCAGTACTTC
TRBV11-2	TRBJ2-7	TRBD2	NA	CASSLDASGSPYEQYF	TGTGCCAGCAGCTTAGATGCTAGCGGGAGCCCCTACGAGCAGTACTTC
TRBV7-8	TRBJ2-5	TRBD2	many	CASSQRLAGKETQYF	TGTGCCAGCAGCCAGAGACTAGCAGGAAAAGAGACCCAGTACTTC
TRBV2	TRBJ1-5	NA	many	CASSDVDQPQHF	TGTGCCAGCAGTGATGTAGATCAGCCCCAGCATTTT
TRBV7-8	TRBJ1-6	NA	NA	CASSLAPVGSYNSPLHF	TGTGCCAGCAGCTTAGCGCCTGTCGGTTCCTATAATTCACCCCTCCACTTT
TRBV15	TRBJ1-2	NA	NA	CATSVDSMYGYTF	TGTGCCACCAGCGTGGACAGTATGTATGGCTACACCTTC
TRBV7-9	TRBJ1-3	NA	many	CASSLAQTLGNTIYF	TGTGCCAGCAGCTTAGCGCAGACCCTTGGAAACACCATATATTTT
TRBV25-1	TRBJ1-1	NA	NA	CASNEGRPEAFF	TGTGCCAGCAACGAGGGAAGGCCTGAAGCTTTCTTT
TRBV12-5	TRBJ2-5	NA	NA	CASGLRHHQETQYF	TGTGCTAGTGGTTTGAGACACCACCAAGAGACCCAGTACTTC
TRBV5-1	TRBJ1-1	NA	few	CASSKDSTVNTEAFF	TGCGCCAGCAGTAAGGACAGTACGGTGAACACTGAAGCTTTCTTT
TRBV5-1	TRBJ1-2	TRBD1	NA	CASSLAGQGSGYAF	TGCGCCAGCAGCTTGGCCGGACAGGGAAGCGGCTACGCCTTC